This T cell receptor beta chain was recorded in a study of shared clonotypes between healthy human individuals. About the research overall: CD4 naive and memory got three plates each, CD8 naive two, CD8 memory one.

Produced via immunoSEQ multiplex PCR; TCRdb's table is partial and in-frame only. The sample carries 300,000 to 400,000 clones, approximately 79% recorded once. The CDR3 has 14 amino acids. The germline gives CDR1 GTSNPN, CDR2 SVGIG (reference sequence). Between the trimmed V and J ends, which lost 0 bases and 4 bases, there was a span of 12 bases. The sample taken for sequencing was memory CD4+ T cells sorted from blood. As to subset: CD45RA-negative fraction. This sequence originates from a man aged 25 to 40 in good health. This chain joins TRBV30 and TRBJ2-5, with D possibly being TRBD2 (6 bases). The CDR3 region has the DNA TGTGCCTGGAGTGTTTTTGTCGGGGGAGAGACCCAGTACTTC. It codes for CAWSVFVGGETQYF.